A single sample gave rise to the 25 T cell receptor beta chains below, sequenced in a study of blood T cell repertoires in COVID-19. Here immunoSEQ multiplex PCR was the method, and the copy in TCRdb shows in-frame clones only, minus some. The data show some 56,000 clones, 81% seen once. Sequenced: peripheral blood. These receptors were obtained from a woman of 80 years or more with active or convalescent COVID-19.

This chain connects TRBV24-1 to TRBJ2-1, with 10 bases fitting TRBD1. The length of the CDR3 is 16 residues. J gave up 5 bases and V 3 bases, and 6 bases lay outside the gene matches. Germline CDR1 reads KGHDR; CDR2 reads SFDVKD. CDR3 nucleotides: TGTGCCACCAGTGATGTGGGACAGGGGATCCACAATGAGCAGTTCTTC. Translated, it gives CATSDVGQGIHNEQFF.

The chain uses TRBV9 and TRBJ1-2; TRBD1 aligns across 9 bases. The CDR3 is made up of 14 amino acids. Per germline, CDR1 SGDLS and CDR2 YYNGEE. V was pared by 0 bases and J by 8 bases, with 5 bases of the junction left unmatched. Here the CDR3 reads CASSVEGQGRGYTF. The CDR3 nucleotides read TGTGCCAGCAGCGTAGAGGGACAGGGAAGAGGCTACACCTTC. The full variable domain, in which reference TRBV9 and TRBJ1-2 provide the parts outside the CDR3, is DSGVTQTPKHLITATGQRVTLRCSPRSGDLSVYWYQQSLDQGLQFLIQYYNGEERAKGNILERFSAQQFPDLHSELNLSSLELGDSALYFCASSVEGQGRGYTFGSGTRLTVV.

This rearrangement joins TRBV5-1 to TRBJ1-2, with a tentative D call TRBD1 (5 bases). CDR1 is SGHRS, CDR2 YFSETQ, per germline. V was trimmed by 0 bases and J by 3 bases, leaving 9 bases between them. The CDR3 extends over 14 amino acids. CDR3 sequence: CASSLGQLYYGYTF. DNA for the CDR3: TGCGCCAGCAGCTTGGGACAGTTATACTATGGCTACACCTTC.

The chain carries TRBV10-3 and TRBJ1-6, with 7 bases aligning to TRBD1. Per germline, CDR1 ENHRY and CDR2 SYGVKD. Trimming cost V 5 bases and J 8 bases; bases outside gene matches: 15. This CDR3 comprises 17 residues. The CDR3 bases are TGTGCCATCAGTAAAACTGGGGGGCAGGGGGTTGATTCACCCCTCCACTTT. Amino acid sequence: CAISKTGGQGVDSPLHF.

The rearrangement uses TRBV9 and TRBJ2-5; D is possibly TRBD1 (6 bases). Trimming left V 0 bases short and J 5 bases short, with 17 bases between. Germline-derived CDR1 and CDR2 are SGDLS and YYNGEE. This CDR3 contains 16 residues. The CDR3, as DNA: TGTGCCAGCAGCGTAGGGGGGCTTGGGGTTAAGGAGACCCAGTACTTC. Translation: CASSVGGLGVKETQYF. Full variable domain (rest looked up from reference TRBV9 and TRBJ2-5): DSGVTQTPKHLITATGQRVTLRCSPRSGDLSVYWYQQSLDQGLQFLIQYYNGEERAKGNILERFSAQQFPDLHSELNLSSLELGDSALYFCASSVGGLGVKETQYFGPGTRLLVL.

CDR3 region: CASSLGAGTSTDTQYF. The CDR3 DNA follows: TGTGCCAGCAGCTTGGGGGCGGGAACTAGCACAGATACGCAGTATTTT. The chain couples TRBV5-8 to TRBJ2-3; D might be TRBD2 (6 bases). V dropped 0 bases and J dropped 0 bases, with 11 bases sitting between them. The CDR3 loop spans 16 amino acids. The germline CDR1 and CDR2 sequences are SGHTS and YDEGEE.

The rearrangement uses TRBV11-2 and TRBJ1-1, with D perhaps matching TRBD1 (5 bases). V was trimmed by 5 bases and J by 1 base, leaving 14 bases between them. Germline V CDR1 and CDR2: SGHAT, FQNNGV. The CDR3 length is 15 residues. The CDR3, as DNA: TGTGCCAGCAGCCGAACGGGGCGGGAGAACACTGAAGCTTTCTTT. Its protein is CASSRTGRENTEAFF.

This chain uses TRBV5-5 with TRBJ1-6, with a tentative D call TRBD1 (6 bases). Germline V gene sequence: CDR1 SGHKS, CDR2 YYEKEE (reference sequence). V gave up 4 bases and J gave up 14 bases, with 16 bases separating them. CDR3 length equals 13 residues. CDR3 sequence (DNA): TGTGCCAGCAGCACGGACAGCCCGATGGCCCTCCACTTT. This encodes CASSTDSPMALHF.

The chain has TRBV2 and TRBJ1-5; D may be TRBD1 (6 bases). From germline, CDR1 is SNHLY and CDR2 FYNNEI. This CDR3 has 14 residues. The V and J ends lost 8 bases and 4 bases respectively, with 15 bases between them. The CDR3 DNA follows: TGTGCCAGCGCTGCGGGGGGGGCGAATCAGCCCCAGCATTTT. As protein: CASAAGGANQPQHF.

This chain links TRBV6-5 with TRBJ1-4, with 7 bases lining up with TRBD1. The V and J ends lost 0 bases and 6 bases, in that order; junction bases with no gene match: 4. Looked up from germline, CDR1 is MNHEY and CDR2 is SVGAGI. CDR3 size: 15 residues. In nucleotides, the CDR3 is TGTGCCAGCAGTTACTCGATTGGACAGGATGAAAAACTGTTTTTT. It codes for CASSYSIGQDEKLFF.

CDR3 in DNA: TGTGCCAGTAGGCAGGGCGCTAGCTCCTACGAGCAGTACTTC. As protein: CASRQGASSYEQYF. The chain carries TRBV19 and TRBJ2-7, with D possibly TRBD1 on 5 matching bases. CDR1 and CDR2 from the germline V gene are LNHDA and SQIVND (reference sequence). CDR3 length: 14 residues. V was cut by 6 bases and J by 0 bases, with 12 bases left in between.

The J gene is TRBJ1-6, the V gene TRBV6-1; 7 bases line up with TRBD1. Trimming cost V 2 bases and J 11 bases; bases outside gene matches: 3. Germline V gene lookup returns CDR1 MNHNS and CDR2 SASEGT. CDR3 length: 13 amino acids. CDR3 sequence: CASSEQQGAPLHF. The CDR3, as DNA: TGTGCCAGCAGTGAACAGCAGGGGGCACCCCTCCACTTT.

This clone occurred once. This chain links TRBV28 with TRBJ1-5, with TRBD1 as a possible D gene (5 bases). Germline assignment: CDR1 MDHEN and CDR2 SYDVKM. Trimming cost V 7 bases and J 0 bases, with 7 bases left between them. The CDR3 runs to 13 residues. The DNA for the CDR3 is TGTGCCAGCACGCAGGGTAGCAATCAGCCCCAGCATTTT. Its translation: CASTQGSNQPQHF.

V and J are TRBV6-5 and TRBJ1-2; 8 bases align to TRBD1. CDR1 and CDR2 (germline): MNHEY, SVGAGI. Trimming at V came to 6 bases and at J to 7 bases, leaving 4 bases not matched to a gene. This CDR3 spans 12 amino acids. CDR3 in amino acids: CASRQGEFGYTF. DNA of the CDR3: TGTGCCAGCAGACAGGGGGAGTTTGGCTACACCTTC.

V is TRBV7-9 and J is TRBJ2-5, with a tentative D call TRBD2 (6 bases). Between the trimmed V and J ends, which lost 0 bases and 4 bases, there was a span of 18 bases. CDR3 length: 17 amino acids. In germline, CDR1 is SEHNR, CDR2 FQNEAQ (reference sequence). CDR3 sequence (DNA): TGTGCCAGCAGCTTAGCTCGGGAATGGGCGGGGTCAGAGACCCAGTACTTC. Protein sequence: CASSLAREWAGSETQYF.

The chain carries TRBV5-1 and TRBJ1-1; D may be TRBD1 (5 bases). The V end was cut by 4 bases, the J end by 1 base, with 17 bases between. Germline V lookup: CDR1 SGHRS, CDR2 YFSETQ. The CDR3 has 16 residues. The CDR3 region has the DNA TGCGCCAGCAGCCCGCACGGGGGGGGAAAGAACACTGAAGCTTTCTTT. It yields the protein CASSPHGGGKNTEAFF.

This chain connects TRBV2 to TRBJ2-7; tentative D call: TRBD2 (5 bases). From germline, CDR1 is SNHLY and CDR2 FYNNEI. The CDR3 covers 14 residues. V was cut by 3 bases and J by 4 bases, with 13 bases left in between. CDR3 in amino acids: CASSDTRRIYEQYF. The CDR3, as DNA: TGTGCCAGCAGTGATACGCGGAGGATTTACGAGCAGTACTTC. The full variable domain, rest sourced from reference TRBV2 and TRBJ2-7, is EPEVTQTPSHQVTQMGQEVILRCVPISNHLYFYWYRQILGQKVEFLVSFYNNEISEKSEIFDDQFSVERPDGSNFTLKIRSTKLEDSAMYFCASSDTRRIYEQYFGPGTRLTVT.

This chain connects TRBV11-2 to TRBJ1-1; D gene unclear. There are 12 residues in the CDR3. The germline V and J ends were trimmed by 4 bases and 8 bases, with 11 bases remaining between them. The germline gives CDR1 SGHAT, CDR2 FQNNGV. The CDR3 is CASSSQTGEAFF. CDR3 nucleotides: TGTGCCAGCAGCTCGCAAACGGGGGAAGCTTTCTTT.

The J gene is TRBJ1-3, the V gene TRBV5-1; 7 positions agree with TRBD1. V lost 3 bases to trimming and J lost 2 bases; unmatched junction nucleotides: 2. This CDR3 is 14 amino acids long. Germline values: CDR1 SGHRS, CDR2 YFSETQ. The CDR3 bases are TGCGCCAGCAGCTATGACAGGGCTGGAAACACCATATATTTT. Amino acids: CASSYDRAGNTIYF. The full variable domain, in which reference TRBV5-1 and TRBJ1-3 provide the parts outside the CDR3, is KAGVTQTPRYLIKTRGQQVTLSCSPISGHRSVSWYQQTPGQGLQFLFEYFSETQRNKGNFPGRFSGRQFSNSRSEMNVSTLELGDSALYLCASSYDRAGNTIYFGEGSWLTVV.

This chain uses TRBV25-1 with TRBJ1-3, with D hard to call. The CDR3 is made up of 15 amino acids. Trimming left V 5 bases short and J 4 bases short, with 15 bases between. In germline, CDR1 is MGHDK, CDR2 SYGVNS. The CDR3 sequence: CASSTTQEKGNTIYF. CDR3 in DNA: TGTGCCAGCAGTACCACTCAGGAAAAAGGAAACACCATATATTTT.

This sequence joins TRBV6-2 or TRBV6-3 and TRBJ1-6; D is unresolved. Germline V gene lookup returns CDR1 MNHEY and CDR2 SVGEGT. The CDR3 consists of 14 residues. Trimming pared 5 bases from V and 14 bases from J, leaving 19 bases between. The CDR3 region is CASSATRLTSTLHF. The CDR3 nucleotides read TGTGCCAGCAGTGCGACCCGACTGACCTCCACCCTCCACTTT.

The gene calls are TRBV9 and TRBJ1-1; 8 nucleotides agree with TRBD1. V was pared by 3 bases and J by 5 bases, with 15 bases of the junction left unmatched. The germline gives CDR1 SGDLS, CDR2 YYNGEE. This CDR3 region has 17 residues. Here the CDR3 reads CASSAATATGVGTEAFF. The CDR3 DNA is TGTGCCAGCAGCGCGGCTACCGCGACAGGGGTCGGGACTGAAGCTTTCTTT.

V usage is TRBV2 and J usage is TRBJ2-7, with 9 bases fitting TRBD2. This CDR3 has 15 amino acids. With V trimmed by 2 bases and J by 2 bases, 4 bases remained unmatched. Looked up from germline, CDR1 is SNHLY and CDR2 is FYNNEI. The CDR3 loop reads CASSESSGGPYEQYF. The CDR3, as DNA: TGTGCCAGCAGTGAATCAAGCGGGGGGCCCTACGAGCAGTACTTC.

J is TRBJ1-6 and V is TRBV19; 11 nucleotides agree with TRBD1. Germline V gene data show CDR1 as LNHDA and CDR2 as SQIVND (reference sequence). The CDR3 contains 14 residues. The J segment lost 14 bases and the V segment lost 8 bases, leaving 11 bases of the junction unmatched. The CDR3 nucleotides are TGTGCCAGTCAGCCCGGGACAGGGGGGTTCGCCCTCCACTTT. It encodes CASQPGTGGFALHF.

The gene calls are TRBV6-2 or TRBV6-3 and TRBJ2-3; D is possibly TRBD2 (6 bases). The V end lost 5 bases, the J end lost 6 bases, and 15 bases lay between the germline ends. The germline V gene encodes CDR1 MNHEY and CDR2 SVGEGT. The CDR3 runs 14 residues. The CDR3 bases are TGTGCCAGCAGTACCTTAGGGGACTCCGATACGCAGTATTTT. This gives the protein CASSTLGDSDTQYF.